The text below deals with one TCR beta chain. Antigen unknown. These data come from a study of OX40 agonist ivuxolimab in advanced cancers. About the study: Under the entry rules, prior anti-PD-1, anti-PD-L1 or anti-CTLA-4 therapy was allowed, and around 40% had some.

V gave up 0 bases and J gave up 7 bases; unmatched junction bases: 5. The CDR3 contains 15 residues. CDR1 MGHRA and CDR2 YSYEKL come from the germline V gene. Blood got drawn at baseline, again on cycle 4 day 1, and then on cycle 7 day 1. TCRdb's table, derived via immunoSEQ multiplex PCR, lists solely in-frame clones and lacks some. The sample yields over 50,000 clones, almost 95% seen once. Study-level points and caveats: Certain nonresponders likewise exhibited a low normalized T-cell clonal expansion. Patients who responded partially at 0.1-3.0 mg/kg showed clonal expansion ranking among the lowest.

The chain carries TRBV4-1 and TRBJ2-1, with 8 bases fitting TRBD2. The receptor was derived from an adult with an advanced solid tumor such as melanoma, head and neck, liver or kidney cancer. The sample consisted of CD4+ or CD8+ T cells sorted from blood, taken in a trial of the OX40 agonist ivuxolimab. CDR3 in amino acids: CASSQDVGGGNEQFF. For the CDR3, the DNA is TGCGCCAGCAGCCAAGATGTCGGGGGGGGAAATGAGCAGTTCTTC.